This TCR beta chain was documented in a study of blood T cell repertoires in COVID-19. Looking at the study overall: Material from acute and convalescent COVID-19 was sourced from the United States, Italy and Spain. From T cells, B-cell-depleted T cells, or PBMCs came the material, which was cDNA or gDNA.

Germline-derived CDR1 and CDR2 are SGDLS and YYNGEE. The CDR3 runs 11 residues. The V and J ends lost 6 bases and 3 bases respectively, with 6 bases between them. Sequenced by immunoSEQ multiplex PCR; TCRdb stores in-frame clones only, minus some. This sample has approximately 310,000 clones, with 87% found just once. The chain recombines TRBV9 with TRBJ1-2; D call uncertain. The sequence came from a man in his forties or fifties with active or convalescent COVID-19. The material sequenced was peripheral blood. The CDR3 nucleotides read TGTGCCAGCACACGGGACTATGGCTACACCTTC. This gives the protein CASTRDYGYTF.